The rows below give T cell receptor beta chains drawn from one sample of a study of regulatory T cells in long-lasting Graves disease. TCRdb re-analysed the multiplex PCR reads in MiXCR, keeping a single row per CDR3 protein. The sample includes fewer than 500,000 distinct CDR3 sequences, 15% to 20% of them seen just once. These data were also filed under a second study, of T cells in Graves' hyperthyroidism and ophthalmopathy.

Sequenced here: peripheral blood mononuclear cells (PBMCs), sampled at new diagnosis, from a patient treated with antithyroid drugs. These receptors all stem from a middle-aged man with Graves disease. Both conserved end residues are part of each CDR3. A D gene is named only where the DNA matches it firmly. Clone size is given for some rows only: seen once, a few or many times, or a class if the clone is expanded.

CATSADPTSRGHTQYF | TGTGCCACCAGCGCCGACCCGACCTCTCGGGGTCATACGCAGTATTTT | TRBJ2-3 | TRBV15 | . | .
CASSQDRRGTTYEQYF | TGTGCCAGCAGCCAAGATAGACGGGGGACTACCTACGAGCAGTACTTC | TRBJ2-7 | TRBV3-1 | TRBD2 | .
CASSLPRAGPQETQYF | TGTGCCAGCAGTTTACCCAGGGCAGGGCCGCAAGAGACCCAGTACTTC | TRBJ2-5 | TRBV28 | . | many
CASSLGGQEFLKFF | TGTGCCAGCAGCCTCGGAGGACAGGAATTCTTAAAGTTCTTC | TRBJ2-1 | TRBV7-2 | TRBD1 | many
CASSSYDEQYF | TGCGCCAGCAGCTCCTATGACGAGCAGTACTTC | TRBJ2-7 | TRBV5-1 | . | many
CASSLTGVQPQHF | TGTGCCAGCAGTTTGACAGGGGTTCAGCCCCAGCATTTT | TRBJ1-5 | TRBV13 | TRBD1 | few
CSVSTGTYTLF | TGCAGCGTTTCTACCGGGACATACACCCTTTTT | TRBJ2-3 | TRBV29-1 | . | .
CASSGFAGGPGETQYF | TGTGCCAGCAGTGGGTTCGCGGGAGGGCCTGGGGAGACCCAGTACTTC | TRBJ2-5 | TRBV28 | TRBD2 | many
CASSLGQGKTQYF | TGTGCCAGCAGTTTGGGGCAGGGAAAGACCCAGTACTTC | TRBJ2-5 | TRBV28 | . | many
CASSRDGLLGYTF | TGCGCCAGCAGCCGGGACGGCCTTCTCGGCTACACCTTC | TRBJ1-2 | TRBV4-1 | . | .
CSAAGPGDTQYF | TGCAGTGCTGCGGGGCCGGGAGATACGCAGTATTTT | TRBJ2-3 | TRBV20-1 | . | many
CAWLGQGTLYEQYF | TGTGCCTGGTTAGGACAGGGCACGCTCTACGAGCAGTACTTC | TRBJ2-7 | TRBV30 | TRBD1 | many
CASRPPASSGNTIYF | TGTGCCAGCAGGCCCCCCGCAAGCTCTGGAAACACCATATATTTT | TRBJ1-3 | TRBV12-3/TRBV12-4 | . | many
CASSLEAGLGYTF | TGTGCCAGCAGTTTAGAAGCAGGCTTGGGCTACACCTTC | TRBJ1-2 | TRBV12-3/TRBV12-4 | . | .
CASSAGASNTGELFF | TGCGCCAGCAGCGCAGGGGCCTCGAACACCGGGGAGCTGTTTTTT | TRBJ2-2 | TRBV5-1 | . | few
CASSVLQGNIQYF | TGTGCCAGCAGCGTCCTACAGGGTAACATTCAGTACTTC | TRBJ2-4 | TRBV3-1 | . | few
CASRTSGRNTGELFF | TGTGCCAGCAGGACTAGCGGGAGAAACACCGGGGAGCTGTTTTTT | TRBJ2-2 | TRBV2 | TRBD2 | many
CASSLGGLAGGPTGELFF | TGTGCCAGCAGCTTAGGGGGACTAGCGGGAGGGCCCACCGGGGAGCTGTTTTTT | TRBJ2-2 | TRBV7-8 | TRBD2 | .
CATSRVGSGNTIYF | TGTGCCACCAGCAGGGTCGGCTCTGGAAACACCATATATTTT | TRBJ1-3 | TRBV15 | . | few
CASSLVQGGRNEQFF | TGCGCCAGCAGCTTGGTACAGGGGGGAAGGAATGAGCAGTTCTTC | TRBJ2-1 | TRBV5-1 | TRBD1 | many
CASRILAGPYNEQFF | TGTGCCAGCAGAATACTAGCCGGCCCCTACAATGAGCAGTTCTTC | TRBJ2-1 | TRBV28 | . | many
CASSYELAGGQSYNEQFF | TGTGCCAGCAGTTACGAACTAGCGGGAGGACAATCCTACAATGAGCAGTTCTTC | TRBJ2-1 | TRBV6-9 | TRBD2 | many
CASSLRDRINYGYTF | TGTGCCAGCAGTTTACGGGACAGGATTAACTATGGCTACACCTTC | TRBJ1-2 | TRBV28 | TRBD1 | few
CASSVVEDRGVRTEAFF | TGTGCCAGCAGCGTAGTCGAGGACAGGGGAGTTCGCACTGAAGCTTTCTTT | TRBJ1-1 | TRBV9 | TRBD1 | many
CASRHTGISYEQYF | TGTGCCAGCAGACACACAGGAATCTCCTACGAGCAGTACTTC | TRBJ2-7 | TRBV28 | . | many
CASKGLAGMSEQYF | TGTGCCAGCAAGGGACTAGCGGGAATGAGCGAGCAGTACTTC | TRBJ2-7 | TRBV28 | TRBD2 | many
CASSLAGKQETQYF | TGCGCCAGCAGCTTGGCCGGGAAGCAAGAGACCCAGTACTTC | TRBJ2-5 | TRBV5-1 | . | .
CASSSHRTGSRNTIYF | TGTGCCAGCAGTTCACACAGGACAGGGAGCCGAAACACCATATATTTT | TRBJ1-3 | TRBV12-3/TRBV12-4 | TRBD1 | few
CASSFRGYGSYEQYF | TGTGCCAGCAGTTTCAGGGGGTACGGCTCCTACGAGCAGTACTTC | TRBJ2-7 | TRBV12-3/TRBV12-4 | TRBD1 | many
CASSPTNRGYEQYF | TGTGCCAGCTCACCGACAAACAGGGGCTACGAGCAGTACTTC | TRBJ2-7 | TRBV18 | TRBD1 | few
CASSSSGGGLDVVKLFF | TGCGCCAGCAGCTCATCGGGGGGAGGGCTGGATGTCGTAAAACTGTTTTTT | TRBJ1-4 | TRBV5-1 | . | many
CSVAGVLNTEAFF | TGCAGCGTAGCAGGGGTGCTGAACACTGAAGCTTTCTTT | TRBJ1-1 | TRBV29-1 | . | .
CASSLRGDGYEQYF | TGTGCCAGCAGCTTACGGGGGGATGGGTACGAGCAGTACTTC | TRBJ2-7 | TRBV7-9 | TRBD2 | many
CSASITGSSYNSPLHF | TGCAGTGCTAGTATCACCGGAAGCTCCTATAATTCACCCCTCCACTTT | TRBJ1-6 | TRBV20-1 | . | .
CASNRATSLNEQFF | TGTGCCAGCAATAGGGCTACTAGCCTCAATGAGCAGTTCTTC | TRBJ2-1 | TRBV2 | . | many
CASSQGHAVGNTIYF | TGCGCCAGCAGCCAGGGACACGCGGTAGGAAACACCATATATTTT | TRBJ1-3 | TRBV5-1 | . | few
CASSSDGGLAGWNTGELFF | TGTGCCAGCAGTTCAGATGGGGGACTAGCGGGCTGGAACACCGGGGAGCTGTTTTTT | TRBJ2-2 | TRBV6-2/TRBV6-3 | TRBD2 | many
CASSPQPSGNDEQYF | TGTGCCAGCTCACCCCAACCCAGCGGGAACGACGAGCAGTACTTC | TRBJ2-7 | TRBV18 | TRBD2 | many
CASSVAQGAGEKLFF | TGTGCCAGCAGCGTGGCACAGGGGGCAGGTGAAAAACTGTTTTTT | TRBJ1-4 | TRBV9 | TRBD1 | .
CASSPTRLIAKNIQYF | TGTGCCAGCAGTCCCACTAGATTAATAGCCAAAAACATTCAGTACTTC | TRBJ2-4 | TRBV6-1 | . | .
CASSLRLAGDTGELFF | TGTGCCAGCAGTTTACGGCTAGCGGGAGACACCGGGGAGCTGTTTTTT | TRBJ2-2 | TRBV28 | TRBD2 | many
CASSQGPRGIQYF | TGTGCCAGCAGCCAGGGGCCTCGGGGCATTCAGTACTTC | TRBJ2-4 | TRBV14 | . | .